Listed below are T cell receptor beta chains from one sample, sequenced in a study of T cell repertoires in cytomegalovirus infection. MiXCR was run by TCRdb on the reads, yielding one entry per CDR3 protein. The repertoire holds about 340,000 distinct CDR3 sequences, about 29% seen once, with 20% in the top ten. No antigen has been identified for these receptors. The sample was cultured PBMCs, taken from culture after CMV antigen stimulation. The receptor set was obtained from a human donor in good health (CMV status not recorded). Some clones in this sample may be carry-over from other donors' samples. CDR3s include the opening cysteine and the closing phenylalanine or tryptophan. Fields, in order: CDR3 DNA, CDR3 protein, J gene, D gene, V gene, CDR3 length, clone size. D genes are given only for firm matches. Clone size is not always given. Where it is, it says once, few, many or a class for expanded clones.

cdr3_nt: TGTGCCAGCAGCTTCGACCGTACCGGGGAGCTGTTTTTT
cdr3_aa: CASSFDRTGELFF
j_call: TRBJ2-2
d_call: NA
v_call: TRBV7-3
cdr3_length: 13
clone_size: NA

cdr3_nt: TGTGCCATCAGTGATACCAGTTCCACAGATACGCAGTATTTT
cdr3_aa: CAISDTSSTDTQYF
j_call: TRBJ2-3
d_call: NA
v_call: TRBV10-3
cdr3_length: 14
clone_size: few

cdr3_nt: TGTGCCATCAGTCGGGCCCAGGGGATCTCTGGAAACACCATATATTTT
cdr3_aa: CAISRAQGISGNTIYF
j_call: TRBJ1-3
d_call: NA
v_call: TRBV10-3
cdr3_length: 16
clone_size: NA

cdr3_nt: TGTGCCAGCAGCTTAATAGAGGGACTATACTATGGCTACACCTTC
cdr3_aa: CASSLIEGLYYGYTF
j_call: TRBJ1-2
d_call: NA
v_call: TRBV7-8
cdr3_length: 15
clone_size: many

cdr3_nt: TGTGCCAGTAGGCGGGCGGGATTCAATGAGCAGTTCTTC
cdr3_aa: CASRRAGFNEQFF
j_call: TRBJ2-1
d_call: NA
v_call: TRBV19
cdr3_length: 13
clone_size: few

cdr3_nt: TGTGCCAGCAGCTCCACTAGCGGGGGAAGCACCGGGGAGCTGTTTTTT
cdr3_aa: CASSSTSGGSTGELFF
j_call: TRBJ2-2
d_call: TRBD2
v_call: TRBV7-9
cdr3_length: 16
clone_size: NA

cdr3_nt: TGTGCCAGCAGCTCCGAATGGGGGTGGCAAAACATTCAGTACTTC
cdr3_aa: CASSSEWGWQNIQYF
j_call: TRBJ2-4
d_call: NA
v_call: TRBV7-9
cdr3_length: 15
clone_size: many

cdr3_nt: TGTGCCAGCAGTCTCGGGACCTATGAGCAGTTCTTC
cdr3_aa: CASSLGTYEQFF
j_call: TRBJ2-1
d_call: NA
v_call: TRBV2
cdr3_length: 12
clone_size: few

cdr3_nt: TGTGCCAGCAGTTTTGTGGGACAGGCCCGAGGCACCATATATTTT
cdr3_aa: CASSFVGQARGTIYF
j_call: TRBJ1-3
d_call: TRBD1
v_call: TRBV12-3/TRBV12-4
cdr3_length: 15
clone_size: many

cdr3_nt: TGTGCCAGCAGCCAAGTCGCAAGTCGTGGCTACACCTTC
cdr3_aa: CASSQVASRGYTF
j_call: TRBJ1-2
d_call: NA
v_call: TRBV3-1
cdr3_length: 13
clone_size: NA

cdr3_nt: TGCGCCAGCAGCTCCTACGGGACCCCCGCACTAGGTGAAAAACTGTTTTTT
cdr3_aa: CASSSYGTPALGEKLFF
j_call: TRBJ1-4
d_call: NA
v_call: TRBV5-1
cdr3_length: 17
clone_size: NA

cdr3_nt: TGTGCCAGCAGGACAGGGGGAGAAGAAAAACTGTTTTTT
cdr3_aa: CASRTGGEEKLFF
j_call: TRBJ1-4
d_call: TRBD1
v_call: TRBV28
cdr3_length: 13
clone_size: NA

cdr3_nt: TGTGCCGTCCACAGCTCCTACGAGCAGTACTTC
cdr3_aa: CAVHSSYEQYF
j_call: TRBJ2-7
d_call: NA
v_call: TRBV6-1
cdr3_length: 11
clone_size: few

cdr3_nt: TGTGCCACTAGGGGACGGGCGAACACTGAAGCTTTCTTT
cdr3_aa: CATRGRANTEAFF
j_call: TRBJ1-1
d_call: NA
v_call: TRBV19
cdr3_length: 13
clone_size: few

cdr3_nt: TGTGCCAGCAGTGAAAGCCTCTTTGGGGGCACTGAAGCTTTCTTT
cdr3_aa: CASSESLFGGTEAFF
j_call: TRBJ1-1
d_call: NA
v_call: TRBV6-1
cdr3_length: 15
clone_size: NA

cdr3_nt: TGCAGCGTCAAGGGAGGGGGGGTTGGGAATGAGCAGTTCTTC
cdr3_aa: CSVKGGGVGNEQFF
j_call: TRBJ2-1
d_call: NA
v_call: TRBV29-1
cdr3_length: 14
clone_size: NA

cdr3_nt: TGTGCCAGCAGCCAAGATTTTAGAGATACGCAGTATTTT
cdr3_aa: CASSQDFRDTQYF
j_call: TRBJ2-3
d_call: NA
v_call: TRBV4-2
cdr3_length: 13
clone_size: NA

cdr3_nt: TGTGCCAGCAGTTACTTGGCAACCGTTAGCAAGGGTTTATTCAATGAGCAGTTCTTC
cdr3_aa: CASSYLATVSKGLFNEQFF
j_call: TRBJ2-1
d_call: NA
v_call: TRBV6-6
cdr3_length: 19
clone_size: few

cdr3_nt: TGCAGTGCTAGAGACGGGACTAGCGGGAACACAGATACGCAGTATTTT
cdr3_aa: CSARDGTSGNTDTQYF
j_call: TRBJ2-3
d_call: TRBD2
v_call: TRBV20-1
cdr3_length: 16
clone_size: NA

cdr3_nt: TGCAGTGCTAGAGATATGGCAGCTGAGACCCAGTACTTC
cdr3_aa: CSARDMAAETQYF
j_call: TRBJ2-5
d_call: NA
v_call: TRBV20-1
cdr3_length: 13
clone_size: NA

cdr3_nt: TGCGCCAGCAGCGACCAACAGGCCCCGAACACTGAAGCTTTCTTT
cdr3_aa: CASSDQQAPNTEAFF
j_call: TRBJ1-1
d_call: NA
v_call: TRBV4-1
cdr3_length: 15
clone_size: NA

cdr3_nt: TGTGCCAGCAGCTTCACGCTGAGTGGCACTGAAGCTTTCTTT
cdr3_aa: CASSFTLSGTEAFF
j_call: TRBJ1-1
d_call: NA
v_call: TRBV7-9
cdr3_length: 14
clone_size: NA

cdr3_nt: TGTGCCAGCAGTTCGCAGGTCCTAGCAGATACGCAGTATTTT
cdr3_aa: CASSSQVLADTQYF
j_call: TRBJ2-3
d_call: NA
v_call: TRBV6-2/TRBV6-3
cdr3_length: 14
clone_size: NA

cdr3_nt: TGCAGCGTTGAAGGTTTGGGGGGCCCGGGAGATACGCAGTATTTT
cdr3_aa: CSVEGLGGPGDTQYF
j_call: TRBJ2-3
d_call: NA
v_call: TRBV29-1
cdr3_length: 15
clone_size: NA

cdr3_nt: TGTGCCAGCTCCGGGCGGGGGCAGCAGTACTTC
cdr3_aa: CASSGRGQQYF
j_call: TRBJ2-7
d_call: NA
v_call: TRBV18
cdr3_length: 11
clone_size: NA

cdr3_nt: TGTGCCAGCAGCTTCGTCGACAGGGGGTGGGAGCAGTTCTTC
cdr3_aa: CASSFVDRGWEQFF
j_call: TRBJ2-1
d_call: TRBD1
v_call: TRBV7-3
cdr3_length: 14
clone_size: NA

cdr3_nt: TGTGCCAGCAGCTTAGGAGCCGGGGCCAGCTATGAGCAGTTCTTC
cdr3_aa: CASSLGAGASYEQFF
j_call: TRBJ2-1
d_call: NA
v_call: TRBV11-2
cdr3_length: 15
clone_size: few

cdr3_nt: TGTGCCAGCAGTGGGGGGAACCAAGAGACCCAGTACTTC
cdr3_aa: CASSGGNQETQYF
j_call: TRBJ2-5
d_call: NA
v_call: TRBV12-3/TRBV12-4
cdr3_length: 13
clone_size: NA

cdr3_nt: TGTGCCAGCAGCTCGGTTGTCTCTGGAAACACCATATATTTT
cdr3_aa: CASSSVVSGNTIYF
j_call: TRBJ1-3
d_call: NA
v_call: TRBV11-2
cdr3_length: 14
clone_size: many

cdr3_nt: TGTGCCAGCAGCACCCACCTTCCAGCGGCGGGTGGAGGGAATTCACCCCTCCACTTT
cdr3_aa: CASSTHLPAAGGGNSPLHF
j_call: TRBJ1-6
d_call: NA
v_call: TRBV9
cdr3_length: 19
clone_size: NA

cdr3_nt: TGTGCCAGCAGCTTAGGAGGGACAGCCGGGACTAACAAAGGGGGCAATCAGCCCCAGCATTTT
cdr3_aa: CASSLGGTAGTNKGGNQPQHF
j_call: TRBJ1-5
d_call: TRBD1
v_call: TRBV7-8
cdr3_length: 21
clone_size: NA

cdr3_nt: TGTGCCAGCAGACAGCTGAACACTGAAGCTTTCTTT
cdr3_aa: CASRQLNTEAFF
j_call: TRBJ1-1
d_call: NA
v_call: TRBV12-3/TRBV12-4
cdr3_length: 12
clone_size: many

cdr3_nt: TGCAGTGCTAGTAACGGCATGAACACTGAAGCTTTCTTT
cdr3_aa: CSASNGMNTEAFF
j_call: TRBJ1-1
d_call: NA
v_call: TRBV20-1
cdr3_length: 13
clone_size: few

cdr3_nt: TGCAGTGCTAGTCCTCCAGCGGGATGGGACGATACGCAGTATTTT
cdr3_aa: CSASPPAGWDDTQYF
j_call: TRBJ2-3
d_call: TRBD2
v_call: TRBV20-1
cdr3_length: 15
clone_size: NA

cdr3_nt: TGCGCCAGCAGCTCCACTTCGGGGGAGGAGACCCAGTACTTC
cdr3_aa: CASSSTSGEETQYF
j_call: TRBJ2-5
d_call: NA
v_call: TRBV5-1
cdr3_length: 14
clone_size: NA

cdr3_nt: TGTGCCAGCAGTGAATGGAGGGGGGGTTACGAGCAGTACTTC
cdr3_aa: CASSEWRGGYEQYF
j_call: TRBJ2-7
d_call: NA
v_call: TRBV25-1
cdr3_length: 14
clone_size: NA

cdr3_nt: TGTGCCAGCAGCTTAGTTGCTCCGGGCGGGAACACTGAAGCTTTCTTT
cdr3_aa: CASSLVAPGGNTEAFF
j_call: TRBJ1-1
d_call: NA
v_call: TRBV5-6
cdr3_length: 16
clone_size: NA

cdr3_nt: TGTGCCAGCAGTGAACGGGGAGGGGTTAATTCACCCCTCCACTTT
cdr3_aa: CASSERGGVNSPLHF
j_call: TRBJ1-6
d_call: NA
v_call: TRBV6-1
cdr3_length: 15
clone_size: NA

cdr3_nt: TGTGCCAGCAGCTTAACGAGTTATAGTAATGAGCAGTTCTTC
cdr3_aa: CASSLTSYSNEQFF
j_call: TRBJ2-1
d_call: NA
v_call: TRBV7-2
cdr3_length: 14
clone_size: many

cdr3_nt: TGTGCCAGCAGTACTCCGGGACTAGCGGGAAAGGGGTATTTT
cdr3_aa: CASSTPGLAGKGYF
j_call: TRBJ2-3
d_call: TRBD2
v_call: TRBV28
cdr3_length: 14
clone_size: NA

cdr3_nt: TGTGCCAGCAGCTTCGGTGACAGCTTCTACGAGCAGTACTTC
cdr3_aa: CASSFGDSFYEQYF
j_call: TRBJ2-7
d_call: NA
v_call: TRBV7-9
cdr3_length: 14
clone_size: many

cdr3_nt: TGTGCCAGCAGCTTGGAAAGGGGGCTTGAGGGCACTGAAGCTTTCTTT
cdr3_aa: CASSLERGLEGTEAFF
j_call: TRBJ1-1
d_call: TRBD1
v_call: TRBV5-5
cdr3_length: 16
clone_size: NA

cdr3_nt: TGTGCCAGCAGCCAACATCCTTCTGGGGCCAACGTCCTGACTTTC
cdr3_aa: CASSQHPSGANVLTF
j_call: TRBJ2-6
d_call: NA
v_call: TRBV28
cdr3_length: 15
clone_size: NA

cdr3_nt: TGTGCCAGCAGCTTAATGACTAGCGGTGGGTGGTTCTTC
cdr3_aa: CASSLMTSGGWFF
j_call: TRBJ2-1
d_call: TRBD2
v_call: TRBV7-9
cdr3_length: 13
clone_size: NA

cdr3_nt: TGTGCCAGCAAGGATGGCAGGCAGAACACTGAAGCTTTCTTT
cdr3_aa: CASKDGRQNTEAFF
j_call: TRBJ1-1
d_call: NA
v_call: TRBV6-1
cdr3_length: 14
clone_size: few

cdr3_nt: TGTGCCATCAGTGAGTCGGCTAGCGGGACCTACGAGCAGTACTTC
cdr3_aa: CAISESASGTYEQYF
j_call: TRBJ2-7
d_call: TRBD2
v_call: TRBV10-3
cdr3_length: 15
clone_size: few

cdr3_nt: TGTGCCAGCAGTGACTCGGGACATAGCACAGATACGCAGTATTTT
cdr3_aa: CASSDSGHSTDTQYF
j_call: TRBJ2-3
d_call: NA
v_call: TRBV6-4
cdr3_length: 15
clone_size: few

cdr3_nt: TGTGCCAGCAGCGAAAGGAACCGGGACACCCACGAGCAGTACTTC
cdr3_aa: CASSERNRDTHEQYF
j_call: TRBJ2-7
d_call: NA
v_call: TRBV2
cdr3_length: 15
clone_size: NA

cdr3_nt: TGTGCCAGCAGTCTTTGGACAGGGATGGATCTCTACGAGCAGTACTTC
cdr3_aa: CASSLWTGMDLYEQYF
j_call: TRBJ2-7
d_call: TRBD1
v_call: TRBV6-6
cdr3_length: 16
clone_size: NA